Included here is one T cell receptor (beta chain) sequence, with context. Its antigen is unknown. Libraries for TCRalpha and TCRbeta carried sample barcodes and unique molecular identifiers via 5'RACE. TCRdb redid the calling of the 5' RACE reads with MiXCR, one entry per CDR3 protein. The repertoire includes fewer than 50,000 distinct CDR3 sequences, more than 10% of them detected once, and roughly a quarter sits in the top ten. Trimming removed 4 bases from V and 1 base from J, with 11 bases in between. The CDR3 covers 14 residues. CDR1 SGHRS and CDR2 YFSETQ come from the germline V gene. The entry originates in a study of T-cell memory formation after mild COVID-19. Whole-study findings and limits: Among CD4+ contracting clones, most were CM and EM, and CD8+ ones EMRA. Pre-infection memory contained some responding clones, which suggested that cross-reactive memory had joined.

The source material was PBMCs or a T cell subset sorted from them (not recorded which). The TCR sequence derives from a man aged 18 to 30 who had mild COVID-19 (a few samples of this study predate the infection). Cell type and time point are not known. The chain uses TRBV5-1 and TRBJ1-1; possible D gene TRBD1, 5 bases. Here the CDR3 reads CASSLLQGNTEAFF. The CDR3 DNA reads as TGCGCCAGCAGCCTCTTGCAGGGGAACACTGAAGCTTTCTTT.